This T cell receptor (beta chain) was identified in a study of T cell responses to AZD1222 COVID-19 vaccine. Study-level findings and limits: Recipients of AZD1222 seropositive at baseline numbered only 6 or 7. Clonal diversity was possibly underestimated, and white British individuals and females predominated among donors.

About this clone itself: The antigen remains undetermined.

The study pooled second doses at about 4 or about 12 weeks. This CDR3 is built from 15 residues. V gave up 5 bases and J gave up 5 bases; unmatched junction bases: 7. The germline V gene encodes CDR1 SGHNT and CDR2 YENEEA. TCRdb's table, derived via immunoSEQ multiplex PCR, lists solely in-frame clones and lacks some. The sample includes tens of thousands of clones, approximately 86% seen only once; the top ten take roughly 2.5%. This sequence originates from an adult who received the AZD1222 COVID-19 vaccine. V and J are TRBV11-3 and TRBJ2-1; TRBD2 agrees at 9 bases. Sequencing used peripheral blood, obtained 28 days after the second AZD1222 dose. The CDR3 loop reads CASSPRVAGDNEQFF. As DNA, the CDR3 is TGTGCCAGCAGCCCCCGGGTAGCGGGAGACAATGAGCAGTTCTTC.